Listed below are T cell receptor beta chains from one sample, sequenced in a study of cytomegalovirus exposure and HLA in healthy donors. Data came from immunoSEQ multiplex PCR; TCRdb stores just in-frame clones and leaves some out. The sample holds some 80,000 clones, around 82% seen once. Sequencing used PBMCs. These receptors were obtained from a man aged 50-59 years in good health and CMV-seronegative. CDR3s include the opening cysteine and the closing phenylalanine or tryptophan. A D gene is named only where the DNA matches it firmly. Part of the rows lack a size; the others show once, few, many or a class for expanded clones.

v_gene: TRBV7-2
abundance: -
d_gene: TRBD1
j_gene: TRBJ1-1
CDR3aa: CASSWDRRVNTEAFF
CDR3nt: TGTGCCAGCAGCTGGGACAGGCGGGTGAACACTGAAGCTTTCTTT

v_gene: TRBV5-1
abundance: -
d_gene: TRBD1
j_gene: TRBJ2-1
CDR3aa: CASSTTGTVPNNEQFF
CDR3nt: TGCGCCAGCAGCACGACCGGGACAGTGCCCAACAATGAGCAGTTCTTC

v_gene: TRBV5-1
abundance: -
d_gene: TRBD2
j_gene: TRBJ2-3
CDR3aa: CASSLTLAGEDTQYF
CDR3nt: TGCGCCAGCAGCTTGACTCTAGCGGGGGAAGATACGCAGTATTTT

v_gene: TRBV2
abundance: -
d_gene: TRBD1
j_gene: TRBJ2-2
CDR3aa: CASRNRGGTGELFF
CDR3nt: TGTGCCAGCAGGAACAGGGGCGGCACCGGGGAGCTGTTTTTT

v_gene: TRBV19
abundance: once
d_gene: -
j_gene: TRBJ2-2
CDR3aa: CASSIGFKGRSGELFF
CDR3nt: TGTGCCAGTAGTATAGGGTTTAAAGGGAGATCCGGGGAGCTGTTTTTT

v_gene: TRBV10-3
abundance: few
d_gene: TRBD1
j_gene: TRBJ2-4
CDR3aa: CAISESTQGSENIQYF
CDR3nt: TGTGCCATCAGTGAGTCGACACAGGGGAGTGAAAACATTCAGTACTTC

v_gene: TRBV9
abundance: -
d_gene: -
j_gene: TRBJ2-5
CDR3aa: CASSVAVSETQYF
CDR3nt: TGTGCCAGCAGCGTAGCTGTGTCGGAGACCCAGTACTTC

v_gene: TRBV7-9
abundance: -
d_gene: TRBD2
j_gene: TRBJ2-2
CDR3aa: CASSDGGVTGELFF
CDR3nt: TGTGCCAGCAGCGATGGGGGGGTGACCGGGGAGCTGTTTTTT

v_gene: TRBV7-9
abundance: -
d_gene: -
j_gene: TRBJ2-3
CDR3aa: CASSLVSTDTQYF
CDR3nt: TGTGCCAGCAGCCTCGTATCCACAGATACGCAGTATTTT

v_gene: TRBV19
abundance: few
d_gene: TRBD1
j_gene: TRBJ1-5
CDR3aa: CASSITGTGRNQPQHF
CDR3nt: TGTGCCAGTAGTATTACCGGGACAGGGAGAAATCAGCCCCAGCATTTT

v_gene: TRBV7-9
abundance: -
d_gene: TRBD2
j_gene: TRBJ2-7
CDR3aa: CAAGGTSYEQYF
CDR3nt: TGTGCCGCCGGGGGGACCTCCTACGAGCAGTACTTC

v_gene: TRBV28
abundance: -
d_gene: -
j_gene: TRBJ1-1
CDR3aa: CASSLGGRAFF
CDR3nt: TGTGCCAGCAGCTTGGGGGGTCGGGCTTTCTTT

v_gene: TRBV5-1
abundance: -
d_gene: TRBD2
j_gene: TRBJ2-1
CDR3aa: CASSLVGTSGGPYNEQFF
CDR3nt: TGCGCCAGCAGCTTGGTAGGGACTAGCGGGGGCCCATACAATGAGCAGTTCTTC

v_gene: TRBV5-5
abundance: -
d_gene: TRBD1
j_gene: TRBJ1-6
CDR3aa: CASSYRATGVNNSPLHF
CDR3nt: TGTGCCAGCAGCTATCGTGCGACAGGGGTCAATAATTCACCCCTCCACTTT

v_gene: TRBV4-1
abundance: -
d_gene: TRBD1
j_gene: TRBJ1-2
CDR3aa: CASSQEGAGQGALGYTF
CDR3nt: TGCGCCAGCAGCCAAGAAGGGGCCGGACAGGGAGCGCTTGGCTACACCTTC

v_gene: TRBV19
abundance: -
d_gene: -
j_gene: TRBJ1-1
CDR3aa: CASSIQTPSGDTEAFF
CDR3nt: TGTGCCAGTAGTATCCAAACACCGTCGGGGGACACTGAAGCTTTCTTT

v_gene: TRBV28
abundance: -
d_gene: -
j_gene: TRBJ1-2
CDR3aa: CATGVGAEHTF
CDR3nt: TGTGCCACTGGAGTGGGTGCCGAGCACACCTTC

v_gene: TRBV6-6
abundance: few
d_gene: -
j_gene: TRBJ1-2
CDR3aa: CASSYELRAGYTF
CDR3nt: TGTGCCAGCAGTTACGAACTCAGGGCTGGCTACACCTTC

v_gene: TRBV27
abundance: -
d_gene: -
j_gene: TRBJ1-1
CDR3aa: CASAPVVGARTEAFF
CDR3nt: TGTGCCAGCGCCCCGGTAGTAGGGGCTAGGACTGAAGCTTTCTTT

v_gene: TRBV5-8
abundance: -
d_gene: -
j_gene: TRBJ1-1
CDR3aa: CASSPGGRAQSSTEAFF
CDR3nt: TGTGCCAGCAGCCCGGGGGGCCGGGCCCAAAGTAGCACTGAAGCTTTCTTT

v_gene: TRBV9
abundance: -
d_gene: -
j_gene: TRBJ1-6
CDR3aa: CASSVGPGAGTSNNSPLHF
CDR3nt: TGTGCCAGCAGCGTAGGCCCCGGGGCTGGGACATCCAATAATTCACCCCTCCACTTT

v_gene: TRBV4-1
abundance: -
d_gene: -
j_gene: TRBJ2-1
CDR3aa: CASSPLGGGGSNEQFF
CDR3nt: TGCGCCAGCAGCCCCTTAGGGGGCGGGGGGTCCAATGAGCAGTTCTTC

v_gene: TRBV5-8
abundance: -
d_gene: TRBD1
j_gene: TRBJ1-3
CDR3aa: CASSEGQGSYSGNTIYF
CDR3nt: TGTGCCAGCAGCGAAGGACAGGGCAGTTACTCTGGAAACACCATATATTTT

v_gene: TRBV12-5
abundance: once
d_gene: TRBD2
j_gene: TRBJ2-7
CDR3aa: CASGLSGTSRSSYEQYF
CDR3nt: TGTGCTAGTGGTTTGTCCGGGACTAGCCGTAGCTCCTACGAGCAGTACTTC

v_gene: TRBV19
abundance: -
d_gene: -
j_gene: TRBJ2-2
CDR3aa: CASSNDRPTGELFF
CDR3nt: TGTGCCAGTAGTAACGACAGGCCCACCGGGGAGCTGTTTTTT

v_gene: TRBV7-9
abundance: -
d_gene: -
j_gene: TRBJ2-7
CDR3aa: CASSLAPGMGEQYF
CDR3nt: TGTGCCAGCAGCTTAGCTCCAGGGATGGGTGAGCAGTACTTC

v_gene: TRBV6-6
abundance: -
d_gene: -
j_gene: TRBJ1-1
CDR3aa: CASRIQGPNTEAFF
CDR3nt: TGTGCCAGCAGGATACAGGGACCGAACACTGAAGCTTTCTTT

v_gene: TRBV15
abundance: -
d_gene: TRBD2
j_gene: TRBJ2-3
CDR3aa: CATSREGESGASTDTQYF
CDR3nt: TGTGCCACCAGCAGAGAGGGCGAGAGCGGGGCCTCCACAGATACGCAGTATTTT

v_gene: TRBV7-8
abundance: -
d_gene: TRBD1
j_gene: TRBJ2-5
CDR3aa: CASSLRQGLGETQYF
CDR3nt: TGTGCCAGCAGCTTACGACAGGGGCTAGGGGAGACCCAGTACTTC

v_gene: TRBV7-9
abundance: -
d_gene: TRBD1
j_gene: TRBJ1-2
CDR3aa: CSSSPPGTGGYGYTF
CDR3nt: TGTTCCAGCAGCCCGCCCGGGACAGGGGGCTATGGCTACACCTTC

v_gene: TRBV5-1
abundance: -
d_gene: -
j_gene: TRBJ2-7
CDR3aa: CASSWTGTGAYEQYF
CDR3nt: TGCGCCAGCAGCTGGACCGGGACTGGAGCCTACGAGCAGTACTTC

v_gene: TRBV7-6
abundance: -
d_gene: -
j_gene: TRBJ1-3
CDR3aa: CASSPLGGTYGNTIYF
CDR3nt: TGTGCCAGCAGCCCCCTGGGGGGAACATATGGAAACACCATATATTTT

v_gene: TRBV14
abundance: -
d_gene: -
j_gene: TRBJ2-7
CDR3aa: CASSQFAGPHEQYF
CDR3nt: TGTGCCAGCAGCCAGTTCGCGGGACCGCACGAGCAGTACTTC

v_gene: TRBV28
abundance: -
d_gene: TRBD1
j_gene: TRBJ1-2
CDR3aa: CASVGTGGSGVYGYTF
CDR3nt: TGTGCCAGCGTCGGGACAGGGGGCAGTGGAGTATATGGCTACACCTTC

v_gene: TRBV2
abundance: -
d_gene: -
j_gene: TRBJ1-5
CDR3aa: CASSGEAIGSPQHF
CDR3nt: TGTGCCAGCAGTGGAGAGGCGATAGGATCGCCCCAGCATTTT

v_gene: TRBV28
abundance: once
d_gene: -
j_gene: TRBJ2-5
CDR3aa: CASSLDSLYQETQYF
CDR3nt: TGTGCCAGCAGTTTAGACTCCCTGTACCAAGAGACCCAGTACTTC

v_gene: TRBV5-6
abundance: -
d_gene: -
j_gene: TRBJ2-7
CDR3aa: CASSFQGYEQYF
CDR3nt: TGTGCCAGCAGCTTTCAGGGTTACGAGCAGTACTTC

v_gene: TRBV11-3
abundance: -
d_gene: -
j_gene: TRBJ2-3
CDR3aa: CASSPDPDRLRTDTQYF
CDR3nt: TGTGCCAGCAGCCCGGACCCAGACAGGTTAAGAACAGATACGCAGTATTTT

v_gene: TRBV27
abundance: once
d_gene: -
j_gene: TRBJ2-1
CDR3aa: CASSIVQADEQFF
CDR3nt: TGTGCCAGCAGTATAGTACAGGCGGATGAGCAGTTCTTC

v_gene: TRBV4-1
abundance: -
d_gene: -
j_gene: TRBJ2-5
CDR3aa: CASSQDKRSGGETQYF
CDR3nt: TGCGCCAGCAGCCAAGATAAGCGGTCAGGAGGAGAGACCCAGTACTTC

v_gene: TRBV9
abundance: -
d_gene: -
j_gene: TRBJ1-2
CDR3aa: CASSAGSRTVAYGYTF
CDR3nt: TGTGCCAGCAGCGCGGGAAGTCGGACAGTAGCCTATGGCTACACCTTC

v_gene: TRBV7-9
abundance: few
d_gene: TRBD1
j_gene: TRBJ2-5
CDR3aa: CSSSLGGAETQYF
CDR3nt: TGTTCCAGCAGCTTAGGGGGCGCGGAGACCCAGTACTTC